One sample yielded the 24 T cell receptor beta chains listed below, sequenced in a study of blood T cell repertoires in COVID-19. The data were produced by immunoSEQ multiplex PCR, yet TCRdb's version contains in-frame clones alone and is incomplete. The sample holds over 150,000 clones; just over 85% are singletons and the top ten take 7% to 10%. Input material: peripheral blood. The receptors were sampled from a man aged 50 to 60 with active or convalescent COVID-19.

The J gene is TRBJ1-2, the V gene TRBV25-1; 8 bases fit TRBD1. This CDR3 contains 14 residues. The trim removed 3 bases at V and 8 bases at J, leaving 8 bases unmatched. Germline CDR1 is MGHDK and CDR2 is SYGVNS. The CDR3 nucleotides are TGTGCCAGCAGTGACCCCTCCCAGGGGGCCGGCTACACCTTC. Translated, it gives CASSDPSQGAGYTF.

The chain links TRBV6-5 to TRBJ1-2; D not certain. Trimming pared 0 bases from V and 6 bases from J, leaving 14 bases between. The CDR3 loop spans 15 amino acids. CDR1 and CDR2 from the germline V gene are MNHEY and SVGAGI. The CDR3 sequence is CASSYSQPGMHGYTF. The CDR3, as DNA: TGTGCCAGCAGTTACTCGCAACCAGGAATGCATGGCTACACCTTC.

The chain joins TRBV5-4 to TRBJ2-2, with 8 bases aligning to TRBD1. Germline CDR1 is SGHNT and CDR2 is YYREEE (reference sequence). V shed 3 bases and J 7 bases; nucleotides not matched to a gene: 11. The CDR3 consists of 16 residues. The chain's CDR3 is CASSSARGRLVGELFF. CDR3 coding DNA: TGTGCCAGCAGCTCCGCCAGGGGGCGATTAGTCGGGGAGCTGTTTTTT.

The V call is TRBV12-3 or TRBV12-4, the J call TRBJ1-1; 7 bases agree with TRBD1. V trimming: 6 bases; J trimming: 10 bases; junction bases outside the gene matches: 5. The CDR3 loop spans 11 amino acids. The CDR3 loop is CASSPRGLAFF. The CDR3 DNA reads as TGTGCCAGCAGCCCCAGGGGGTTAGCTTTCTTT.

The CDR3 DNA sequence: TGTGCCAGCTCACCGCGACAGGGGGCCGAGAGCCAAGAGACCCAGTACTTC. It translates to CASSPRQGAESQETQYF. The chain has TRBV18 and TRBJ2-5, with TRBD1 matching over 10 bases. Germline CDR1 is KGHSH and CDR2 is LQKENI. The CDR3 has 17 amino acids. With V trimmed by 3 bases and J by 1 base, 8 bases remained unmatched.

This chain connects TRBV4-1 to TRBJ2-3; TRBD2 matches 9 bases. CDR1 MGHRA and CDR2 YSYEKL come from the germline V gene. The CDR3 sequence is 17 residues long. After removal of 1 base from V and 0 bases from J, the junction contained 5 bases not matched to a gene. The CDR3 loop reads CASSQGRLADSTDTQYF. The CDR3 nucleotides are TGCGCCAGCAGCCAAGGACGACTAGCGGATAGCACAGATACGCAGTATTTT.

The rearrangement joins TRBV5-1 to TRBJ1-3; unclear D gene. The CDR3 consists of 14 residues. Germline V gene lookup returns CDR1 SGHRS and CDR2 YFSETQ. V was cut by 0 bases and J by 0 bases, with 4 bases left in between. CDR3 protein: CASSLDNSGNTIYF. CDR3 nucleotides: TGCGCCAGCAGCTTGGACAACTCTGGAAACACCATATATTTT.

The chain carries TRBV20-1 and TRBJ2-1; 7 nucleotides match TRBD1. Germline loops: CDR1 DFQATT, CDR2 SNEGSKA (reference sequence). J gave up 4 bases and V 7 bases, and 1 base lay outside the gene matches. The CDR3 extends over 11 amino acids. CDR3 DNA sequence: TGCAGTGGGGACAGATACAATGAGCAGTTCTTC. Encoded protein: CSGDRYNEQFF.

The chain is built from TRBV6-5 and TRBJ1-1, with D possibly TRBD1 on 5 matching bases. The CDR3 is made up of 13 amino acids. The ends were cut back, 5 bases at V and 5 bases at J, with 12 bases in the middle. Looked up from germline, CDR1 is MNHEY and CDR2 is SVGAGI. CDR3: CASSRSSGTEAFF. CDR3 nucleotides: TGTGCCAGCAGTCGAAGCTCAGGGACTGAAGCTTTCTTT.

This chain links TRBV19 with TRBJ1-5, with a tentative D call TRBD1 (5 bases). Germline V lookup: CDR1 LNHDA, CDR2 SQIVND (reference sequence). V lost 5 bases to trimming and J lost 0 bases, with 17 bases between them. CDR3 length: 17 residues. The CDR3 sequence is CASSPRSRGHSNQPQHF. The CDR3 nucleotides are TGTGCCAGTAGTCCCCGGAGTAGGGGCCATAGCAATCAGCCCCAGCATTTT.

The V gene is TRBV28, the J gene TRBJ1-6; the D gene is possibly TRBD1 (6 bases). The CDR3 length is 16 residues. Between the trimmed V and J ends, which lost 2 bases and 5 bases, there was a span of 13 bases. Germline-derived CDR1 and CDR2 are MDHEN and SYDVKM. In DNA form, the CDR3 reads TGTGCCAGCAGTTTACTACAGGGCGCCGATAATTCACCCCTCCACTTT. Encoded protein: CASSLLQGADNSPLHF.

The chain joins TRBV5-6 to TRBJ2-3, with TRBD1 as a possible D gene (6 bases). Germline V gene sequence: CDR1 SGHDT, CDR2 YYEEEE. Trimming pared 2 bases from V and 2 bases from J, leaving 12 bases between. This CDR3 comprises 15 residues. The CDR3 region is CASSLGGAFTDTQYF. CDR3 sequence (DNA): TGTGCCAGCAGCTTAGGGGGAGCTTTCACAGATACGCAGTATTTT.

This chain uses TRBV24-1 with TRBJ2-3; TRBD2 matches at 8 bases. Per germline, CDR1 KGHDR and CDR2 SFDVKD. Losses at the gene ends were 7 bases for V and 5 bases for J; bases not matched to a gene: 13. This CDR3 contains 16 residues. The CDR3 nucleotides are TGTGCCACCAGCCCCAATGTGGCGGGGGGCATAGATACGCAGTATTTT. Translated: CATSPNVAGGIDTQYF.

CDR3 in DNA: TGTGCCAGCAGTTTCGCGGGGGGGACCCAGTACTTC. Its protein product is CASSFAGGTQYF. The chain couples TRBV12-3 or TRBV12-4 to TRBJ2-5, with 8 bases matching TRBD2. The CDR3 spans 12 residues. Trimming cost V 3 bases and J 7 bases; bases outside gene matches: 1.

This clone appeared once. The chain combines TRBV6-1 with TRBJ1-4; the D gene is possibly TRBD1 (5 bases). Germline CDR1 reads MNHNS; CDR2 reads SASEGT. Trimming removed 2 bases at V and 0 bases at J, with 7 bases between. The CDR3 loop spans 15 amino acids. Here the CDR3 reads CASSEQGSTNEKLFF. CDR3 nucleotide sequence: TGTGCCAGCAGTGAACAGGGTTCAACTAATGAAAAACTGTTTTTT.

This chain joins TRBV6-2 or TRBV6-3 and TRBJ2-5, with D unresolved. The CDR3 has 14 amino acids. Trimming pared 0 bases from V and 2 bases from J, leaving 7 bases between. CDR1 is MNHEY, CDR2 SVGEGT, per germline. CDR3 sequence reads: CASSYSNNQETQYF. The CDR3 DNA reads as TGTGCCAGCAGTTACTCAAACAATCAAGAGACCCAGTACTTC.

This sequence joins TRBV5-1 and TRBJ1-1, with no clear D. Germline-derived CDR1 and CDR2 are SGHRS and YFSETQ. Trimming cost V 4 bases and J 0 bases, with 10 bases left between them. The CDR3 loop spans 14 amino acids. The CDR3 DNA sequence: TGCGCCAGCAGCCGCGGAGAAATGAACACTGAAGCTTTCTTT. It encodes CASSRGEMNTEAFF. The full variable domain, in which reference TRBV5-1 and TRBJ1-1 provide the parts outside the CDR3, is KAGVTQTPRYLIKTRGQQVTLSCSPISGHRSVSWYQQTPGQGLQFLFEYFSETQRNKGNFPGRFSGRQFSNSRSEMNVSTLELGDSALYLCASSRGEMNTEAFFGQGTRLTVV.

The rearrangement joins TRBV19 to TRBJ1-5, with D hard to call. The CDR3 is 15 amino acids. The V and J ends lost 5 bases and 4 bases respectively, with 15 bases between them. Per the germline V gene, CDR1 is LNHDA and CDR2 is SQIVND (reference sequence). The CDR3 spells CASSLHHSSNQPQHF. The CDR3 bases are TGTGCCAGTAGTCTCCACCACAGCTCTAATCAGCCCCAGCATTTT.

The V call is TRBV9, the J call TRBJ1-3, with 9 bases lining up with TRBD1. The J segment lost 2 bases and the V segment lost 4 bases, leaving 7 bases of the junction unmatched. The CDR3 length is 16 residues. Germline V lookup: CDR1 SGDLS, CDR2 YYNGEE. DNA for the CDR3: TGTGCCAGCAGCTCCGGGACAGGGAGGACTGGAAACACCATATATTTT. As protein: CASSSGTGRTGNTIYF.

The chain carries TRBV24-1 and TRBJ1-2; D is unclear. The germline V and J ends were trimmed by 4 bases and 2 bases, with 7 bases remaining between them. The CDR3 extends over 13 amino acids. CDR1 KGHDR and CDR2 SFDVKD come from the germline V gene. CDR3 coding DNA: TGTGCCACCAGTGAAGTTACAAACTATGGCTACACCTTC. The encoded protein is CATSEVTNYGYTF.

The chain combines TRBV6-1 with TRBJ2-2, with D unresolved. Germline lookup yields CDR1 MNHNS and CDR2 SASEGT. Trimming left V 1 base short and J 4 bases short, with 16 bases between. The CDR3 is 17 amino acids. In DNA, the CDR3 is TGTGCCAGCAGTGAAGAATTACGGCTAGTCAGCACCGGGGAGCTGTTTTTT. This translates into CASSEELRLVSTGELFF.

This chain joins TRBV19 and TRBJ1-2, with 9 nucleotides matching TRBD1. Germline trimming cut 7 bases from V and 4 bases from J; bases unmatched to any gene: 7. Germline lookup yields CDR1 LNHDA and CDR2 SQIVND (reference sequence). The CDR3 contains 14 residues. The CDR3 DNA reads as TGTGCCAGTACCCAAACGGGACAGGGCTATGGCTACACCTTC. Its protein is CASTQTGQGYGYTF.

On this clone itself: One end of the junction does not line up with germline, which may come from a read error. CDR3 coding DNA: TGCGCCAGCAGCCAAGAAGTCAGGGGGCTAGTGGTCTTC. Translation gives CASSQEVRGLVVF. The J gene is TRBJ2-1, the V gene TRBV4-3; 8 bases are shared with TRBD1. Germline CDR1 and CDR2: LGHNA and YSLEER. The CDR3 covers 13 residues.

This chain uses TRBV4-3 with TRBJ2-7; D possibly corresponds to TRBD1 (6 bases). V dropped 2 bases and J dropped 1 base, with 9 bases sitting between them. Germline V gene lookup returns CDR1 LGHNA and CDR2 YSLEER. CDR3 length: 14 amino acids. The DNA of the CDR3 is TGCGCCAGCAGCCAAAAACAGGGTTCCTACGAGCAGTACTTC. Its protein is CASSQKQGSYEQYF.